This T cell receptor beta chain was sequenced for a study of cytomegalovirus exposure and HLA in healthy donors. PCR employed 60 Vbeta and 13 Jbeta primers. The protocol was immunoSEQ multiplex PCR, while the TCRdb copy is restricted to in-frame clones and leaves out a portion. The sample includes about 97,000 clones, approximately 76% seen only once; the top ten take roughly 4.1%. This clone was observed a single time. Germline V gene sequence: CDR1 SGHDT, CDR2 YYEEEE. CDR3 length: 16 residues. The V and J ends lost 0 bases and 5 bases respectively, with 17 bases between them. Sequencing input: PBMCs. The chain links TRBV5-6 to TRBJ1-1; D is unclear. The sequence derives from a man aged 35 to 55 in good health and CMV-seronegative. The CDR3 protein is CASSLGMGGQRTEAFF. The CDR3 DNA follows: TGTGCCAGCAGCTTGGGCATGGGCGGGCAGAGGACTGAAGCTTTCTTT.